This passage covers 18 T cell receptor beta chains from one sample sequenced in a study of regulatory T cells in long-lasting Graves disease. Indicated time point: newly diagnosed GD, antithyroid drugs for less than 3 months. The TCR library was made from RNA that had been extracted from PBMCs in TRIzol. Libraries of TCR beta came from iRepertoire HTBI primers plus Arm-PCR of CDR3 regions. TCRdb re-called the multiplex PCR reads through MiXCR, storing one row per CDR3 protein. The data show roughly 610,000 distinct CDR3 sequences, 15% to 20% seen once. These same records also appear under a second study, on T cells in Graves' hyperthyroidism and ophthalmopathy.

The material was peripheral blood mononuclear cells (PBMCs), obtained at new diagnosis, from a patient treated with antithyroid drugs. The receptors were sampled from a woman in her 30s with Graves disease.

This sequence joins TRBV7-2 and TRBJ2-7; 8 nucleotides align to TRBD1. The ends lost 5 bases at V and 6 bases at J; junction bases unmatched: 9. Germline V gene data show CDR1 as SGHTA and CDR2 as FQGNSA. There are 14 residues in the CDR3. CDR3 nucleotide sequence: TGTGCCAGCAGCCAAGGTCAAACAGGGGGCGAGCAGTACTTC. Protein: CASSQGQTGGEQYF.

This chain joins TRBV19 and TRBJ1-5, with 9 bases identical to TRBD1. The CDR3 extends over 15 amino acids. The germline gives CDR1 LNHDA, CDR2 SQIVND (reference sequence). The ends lost 3 bases at V and 6 bases at J; junction bases unmatched: 6. DNA for the CDR3: TGTGCCAGTAGTATTACAGGGGGCAGGGCTCAGCCCCAGCATTTT. It codes for CASSITGGRAQPQHF.

Comment on this clonotype: A read error may be the cause here, since a much bigger clone is one base away. V and J are TRBV6-2 or TRBV6-3 and TRBJ2-1; 9 bases match TRBD1. With 2 bases clipped from V and 9 bases from J, the junction kept 8 bases outside the gene matches. There are 15 residues in the CDR3. Germline V CDR1 and CDR2: MNHEY, SVGEGT. CDR3 protein: CASSYLDRGSTEQFF. CDR3 sequence (DNA): TGTGCCAGCAGTTACCTCGACAGGGGGAGTACTGAGCAGTTCTTC.

The chain joins TRBV13 to TRBJ2-1; maybe TRBD1 (6 bases). The CDR3 is 15 residues long. Germline CDR1 reads PRHDT; CDR2 reads FYEKMQ (reference sequence). V was trimmed by 2 bases and J by 5 bases, leaving 13 bases between them. CDR3 region: CASSLWMRDNNEQFF. The CDR3 bases are TGTGCCAGCAGCTTATGGATGAGGGACAACAATGAGCAGTTCTTC.

The V and J genes are TRBV2 and TRBJ2-1, with D unclear. Trimming shortened V by 4 bases and J by 8 bases, and 6 bases separated the two germline ends. Germline CDR1 and CDR2: SNHLY and FYNNEI. The CDR3 loop spans 11 amino acids. The CDR3 coding sequence is TGTGCCAGCAGTGGACTCGATGAGCAGTTCTTC. The encoded protein is CASSGLDEQFF.

The rearrangement uses TRBV16 and TRBJ2-2; no definite D call. Trimming shortened V by 5 bases and J by 4 bases, and 8 bases separated the two germline ends. From germline, CDR1 is KGHSY and CDR2 FQNENV. The length of the CDR3 is 13 residues. CDR3 sequence reads: CASSRASTGELFF. The CDR3 DNA follows: TGTGCCAGCAGCAGAGCTAGCACCGGGGAGCTGTTTTTT.

This clonotype was detected only a few times. The chain carries TRBV18 and TRBJ2-1, with 13 bases aligning to TRBD2. The CDR3 sequence is 16 residues long. Germline lookup yields CDR1 KGHSH and CDR2 LQKENI. V lost 2 bases to trimming and J lost 5 bases; unmatched junction nucleotides: 3. The CDR3 DNA reads TGTGCCAGCTCACCAAGAGGACTAGCGGGAGACAATGAGCAGTTCTTC. It yields the protein CASSPRGLAGDNEQFF.

This clonotype was counted only a few times. The chain links TRBV11-2 to TRBJ2-7, with D hard to call. Germline CDR1 SGHAT, CDR2 FQNNGV. V was shortened by 1 base and J by 6 bases, with 10 bases between the two germline ends. CDR3 length equals 13 residues. Here the CDR3 reads CASSLVALVEQYF. The CDR3 DNA reads TGTGCCAGCAGCTTAGTAGCCCTGGTCGAGCAGTACTTC.

This clonotype turned up a few times. This may be a read error: a much more frequent sequence differs by one nucleotide. Lacking the conserved final phenylalanine or tryptophan, this CDR3 likely reflects a read error. V and J are TRBV2 and TRBJ2-3; a weak D match, TRBD1 (6 bases). The J call is uncertain, as TRBJ1-1 better fits the DNA end. This CDR3 has 13 residues. Germline V gene data show CDR1 as SNHLY and CDR2 as FYNNEI. CDR3 amino acids: CASKSTGYLEAFL. CDR3 bases: TGTGCCAGCAAATCGACAGGATACCTTGAAGCTTTCCTT.

The gene calls are TRBV20-1 and TRBJ2-3, with D possibly matching TRBD1 (6 bases). CDR3 length equals 13 residues. The V gene lost 5 bases and the J gene lost 5 bases, with 14 bases spanning the gap. Germline V lookup: CDR1 DFQATT, CDR2 SNEGSKA (reference sequence). The CDR3 loop reads CSALKPGQDTQYF. Here the CDR3 DNA reads TGCAGTGCTTTGAAACCGGGACAAGATACGCAGTATTTT.

This clonotype has more than one count but fewer than ten. V and J are TRBV5-8 and TRBJ2-6, with D unclear. CDR3 length: 17 residues. Trimming removed 1 base at V and 4 bases at J, with 15 bases between. Germline CDR1 and CDR2: SGHTS and YDEGEE. CDR3 protein: CASSLPNGAWGANVLTF. The CDR3 nucleotides are TGTGCCAGCAGCTTGCCCAACGGCGCTTGGGGGGCCAACGTCCTGACTTTC.

This clonotype was recorded at least ten times. The chain employs TRBV9 and TRBJ1-1, with TRBD1 matching over 7 bases. Germline loops: CDR1 SGDLS, CDR2 YYNGEE. The CDR3 spans 14 residues. Unmatched junction bases numbered 3, after V lost 0 bases and J lost 4 bases. The CDR3 bases are TGTGCCAGCAGCGTAGAGGGGGCTAGCACTGAAGCTTTCTTT. This codes for CASSVEGASTEAFF. Variable domain in full (rest from reference TRBV9 and TRBJ1-1): DSGVTQTPKHLITATGQRVTLRCSPRSGDLSVYWYQQSLDQGLQFLIQYYNGEERAKGNILERFSAQQFPDLHSELNLSSLELGDSALYFCASSVEGASTEAFFGQGTRLTVV.

This clonotype was found many times. This chain connects TRBV20-1 to TRBJ1-5; 7 bases align to TRBD1. Germline CDR1 is DFQATT and CDR2 is SNEGSKA (reference sequence). The J segment lost 5 bases and the V segment lost 0 bases, leaving 4 bases of the junction unmatched. This CDR3 is built from 14 residues. In DNA form, the CDR3 reads TGCAGTGCTAGAGATGACAGGGAAGATCAGCCCCAGCATTTT. This gives the protein CSARDDREDQPQHF.

This clonotype was observed a few times. This rearrangement joins TRBV14 to TRBJ1-2; no clear D. Germline values: CDR1 SGHDN, CDR2 FVKESK. V was clipped by 4 bases and J by 1 base, with 19 bases between them. The CDR3 runs to 17 residues. The CDR3 sequence: CASSPDPSRAHNYGYTF. The CDR3 DNA is TGTGCCAGCAGCCCCGACCCGTCGAGGGCCCATAACTATGGCTACACCTTC.

The chain links TRBV9 to TRBJ2-2; no firm D call. CDR1 and CDR2 (germline): SGDLS, YYNGEE. This CDR3 is 14 amino acids long. V shed 3 bases and J shed 0 bases, with 6 bases lying between them. CDR3: CASSARSNTGELFF. The CDR3 DNA reads TGTGCCAGCAGCGCTCGCTCGAACACCGGGGAGCTGTTTTTT.

This clonotype was found a few times. The genes are TRBV9 and TRBJ2-7; D remains ambiguous. The CDR3 extends over 13 amino acids. Germline CDR1 reads SGDLS; CDR2 reads YYNGEE. Trimming removed 4 bases from V and 2 bases from J, with 10 bases in between. The CDR3 DNA sequence: TGTGCCAGCAGCAAAGGTGTGGCCTACGAGCAGTACTTC. It translates to CASSKGVAYEQYF.

Concerning this clonotype itself: This may be a read error: a much more frequent sequence differs by one nucleotide. V is TRBV6-1 and J is TRBJ1-4, with a tentative D call TRBD1 (5 bases). The V end was cut by 4 bases, the J end by 6 bases, with 9 bases between. Per germline, CDR1 MNHNS and CDR2 SASEGT. The CDR3 has 13 amino acids. CDR3 coding DNA: TGTGCCAGCAGTGCACAGGCTGATGAAAAACTGTTTTTT. This translates into CASSAQADEKLFF.

This clonotype was picked up many times. The V and J genes are TRBV7-9 and TRBJ2-3; D remains unclear. The CDR3 runs to 12 residues. The germline V gene encodes CDR1 SEHNR and CDR2 FQNEAQ (reference sequence). With 4 bases removed from V and 5 bases from J, the gap between germline ends came to 7 bases. This CDR3 reads CASSSSGDTQYF. The CDR3 region has the DNA TGTGCCAGCAGCTCCTCAGGAGATACGCAGTATTTT.